What follows are 13 T cell receptor beta chains derived from one specimen sequenced in a study of human T cells and chemical hapten exposure (dated by TCRdb to the early 2020s). The time point label on this specimen signifies: patch test 1, 2 weeks after DPC sensitization. The treatment or condition label here, explained by the study, means: therapeutic diphenylcyclopropenone sensitization with weekly scalp DPC. Library prep was done by RACE. Sequencing instrument: NextSeq 500. In TCRdb, the public reads were trimmed at Q25 with fastp and aligned with MiXCR, with productive beta chains retained. Duplicate CDR3 protein sequences are folded into a single record with the most common DNA and genes. In all, the sample holds 350,000 or so distinct CDR3 sequences, and 6% to 8.5% of those were seen once. Jointly, the top ten make up about 8% of the sample. This specimen consisted of whole blood, obtained in connection with sensitization to the hapten diphenylcyclopropenone (DPC). These receptors all come from a woman younger than 35 with alopecia areata. Some clones in this sample may be carry-over from other donors' samples.

This clonotype was seen more than once but under ten times. The chain carries TRBV4-3 and TRBJ1-1; 7 bases align to TRBD1. Germline V gene data show CDR1 as LGHNA and CDR2 as YSLEER. CDR3 length: 16 residues. With V trimmed by 0 bases and J by 1 base, 5 bases remained unmatched. The chain's CDR3 is CASSQDYYRGNTEAFF. In nucleotides, the CDR3 is TGCGCCAGCAGCCAAGATTATTACAGGGGGAACACTGAAGCTTTCTTT.

This clonotype has more than one count but fewer than ten. The chain recombines TRBV11-3 with TRBJ2-1; D perhaps matches TRBD1 (6 bases). Trimming pared 3 bases from V and 3 bases from J, leaving 12 bases between. The germline V gene encodes CDR1 SGHNT and CDR2 YENEEA. This CDR3 contains 15 residues. The CDR3 DNA is TGTGCCAGCAGCTTGACAGGCAACTACTACAATGAGCAGTTCTTC. Its protein product is CASSLTGNYYNEQFF.

This clonotype was counted between two and nine times. V and J are TRBV20-1 and TRBJ1-4, with TRBD1 as a possible D gene (6 bases). V dropped 0 bases and J dropped 7 bases, with 18 bases sitting between them. The length of the CDR3 is 16 residues. The V gene's germline CDR1 is DFQATT and CDR2 SNEGSKA (reference sequence). The chain's CDR3 is CSARDRRRGVGEKLFF. As DNA, the CDR3 is TGCAGTGCTAGAGACCGTAGGAGGGGGGTTGGTGAAAAACTGTTTTTT.

This clonotype turned up a few times. J is TRBJ2-2 and V is TRBV9, with 11 bases lining up with TRBD1. Trimming removed 4 bases from V and 0 bases from J; junction bases left unmatched: 5. Germline assignment: CDR1 SGDLS and CDR2 YYNGEE. This CDR3 is built from 17 residues. The CDR3 loop is CASSWDRGAPNTGELFF. The CDR3 nucleotides read TGTGCCAGCAGCTGGGACAGGGGGGCGCCGAACACCGGGGAGCTGTTTTTT.

This clonotype was observed a handful of times. This chain uses TRBV12-3 or TRBV12-4 with TRBJ1-1; D gene uncertain. This CDR3 is 16 amino acids long. Trimming shortened V by 2 bases and J by 0 bases, and 13 bases separated the two germline ends. CDR3 nucleotides: TGTGCCAGCAGTTTAAGGGTTAGCAGACTGAACACTGAAGCTTTCTTT. This codes for CASSLRVSRLNTEAFF.

The genes are TRBV29-1 and TRBJ2-3; 8 bases are a match to TRBD1. The CDR3 is 13 residues long. Germline values: CDR1 SQVTM, CDR2 ANQGSEA. J was trimmed by 2 bases and V by 4 bases; bases with no gene match: 2. The CDR3 is CSVGRGLTDTQYF. The CDR3 DNA sequence: TGCAGCGTTGGCAGGGGGCTCACAGATACGCAGTATTTT.

V gene TRBV18 combines with J gene TRBJ1-1; TRBD1 matches 7 bases. The V segment lost 5 bases and the J segment 1 base; nucleotides outside the gene matches: 16. Germline-derived CDR1 and CDR2 are KGHSH and LQKENI. The length of the CDR3 is 18 residues. As DNA, the CDR3 is TGTGCCAGCTCATACATCCAGACCGGGACAGACTCGAACACTGAAGCTTTCTTT. This sequence encodes CASSYIQTGTDSNTEAFF.

This clonotype has more than one count but fewer than ten. The chain combines TRBV6-2 or TRBV6-3 with TRBJ2-7; D is unclear. The V end was cut by 2 bases, the J end by 2 bases, with 10 bases between. The CDR3 is 14 amino acids. Germline loops: CDR1 MNHEY, CDR2 SVGEGT. CDR3 coding DNA: TGTGCCAGCAGTTACGCCGGGTCCCCCTACGAGCAGTACTTC. Its protein product is CASSYAGSPYEQYF.

This clonotype was detected many times. This rearrangement joins TRBV4-2 to TRBJ2-5; possible D gene TRBD2, 7 bases. The CDR3 consists of 16 residues. Trimming removed 5 bases from V and 1 base from J, with 17 bases in between. Germline-derived CDR1 and CDR2 are LGHNA and YNFKEQ. The CDR3 is CASSRLVAGAQETQYF. CDR3 bases: TGTGCCAGCAGCAGACTGGTCGCGGGGGCCCAAGAGACCCAGTACTTC.

In this sample, this clonotype turned up a few times. This sequence joins TRBV5-8 and TRBJ2-1; possible D gene TRBD2, 7 bases. The germline CDR1 and CDR2 sequences are SGHTS and YDEGEE. The V and J ends lost 4 bases and 0 bases respectively, with 11 bases between them. This CDR3 has 15 residues. CDR3 DNA: TGTGCCAGCAGCCCACGGGGGGCCTCCTACAATGAGCAGTTCTTC. It yields the protein CASSPRGASYNEQFF. The full variable domain, in which reference TRBV5-8 and TRBJ2-1 provide the parts outside the CDR3, is EAGVTQSPTHLIKTRGQQATLRCSPISGHTSVYWYQQALGLGLQFLLWYDEGEERNRGNFPPRFSGRQFPNYSSELNVNALELEDSALYLCASSPRGASYNEQFFGPGTRLTVL.

The gene calls are TRBV4-3 and TRBJ1-5; D perhaps matches TRBD1 (5 bases). The CDR3 covers 16 residues. Trimming removed 0 bases at V and 3 bases at J, with 12 bases between. Germline CDR1 LGHNA, CDR2 YSLEER. The CDR3 DNA is TGCGCCAGCAGCCAAGATCTCGCAGGGTTCAATCAGCCCCAGCATTTT. Its protein product is CASSQDLAGFNQPQHF.

This clonotype was observed at least ten times. CDR3 in amino acids: CASSLTSGGRSSTQYF. The DNA for the CDR3 is TGTGCCAGCAGCCTCACTAGCGGGGGGCGGTCATCTACGCAGTATTTT. The chain joins TRBV11-2 to TRBJ2-3; 12 bases fit TRBD2. The CDR3 runs to 16 residues. CDR1 and CDR2 (germline): SGHAT, FQNNGV. J gave up 8 bases and V 5 bases, and 11 bases lay outside the gene matches.

This clonotype was observed at least ten times. The chain joins TRBV6-2 or TRBV6-3 to TRBJ2-5, with TRBD1 as a possible D gene (6 bases). V was shortened by 5 bases and J by 4 bases, with 14 bases between the two germline ends. Germline CDR1 reads MNHEY; CDR2 reads SVGEGT. The CDR3 totals 14 residues. Here the CDR3 reads CASSHRDGRETQYF. The CDR3 DNA is TGTGCCAGCAGTCACAGGGATGGGCGAGAGACCCAGTACTTC.